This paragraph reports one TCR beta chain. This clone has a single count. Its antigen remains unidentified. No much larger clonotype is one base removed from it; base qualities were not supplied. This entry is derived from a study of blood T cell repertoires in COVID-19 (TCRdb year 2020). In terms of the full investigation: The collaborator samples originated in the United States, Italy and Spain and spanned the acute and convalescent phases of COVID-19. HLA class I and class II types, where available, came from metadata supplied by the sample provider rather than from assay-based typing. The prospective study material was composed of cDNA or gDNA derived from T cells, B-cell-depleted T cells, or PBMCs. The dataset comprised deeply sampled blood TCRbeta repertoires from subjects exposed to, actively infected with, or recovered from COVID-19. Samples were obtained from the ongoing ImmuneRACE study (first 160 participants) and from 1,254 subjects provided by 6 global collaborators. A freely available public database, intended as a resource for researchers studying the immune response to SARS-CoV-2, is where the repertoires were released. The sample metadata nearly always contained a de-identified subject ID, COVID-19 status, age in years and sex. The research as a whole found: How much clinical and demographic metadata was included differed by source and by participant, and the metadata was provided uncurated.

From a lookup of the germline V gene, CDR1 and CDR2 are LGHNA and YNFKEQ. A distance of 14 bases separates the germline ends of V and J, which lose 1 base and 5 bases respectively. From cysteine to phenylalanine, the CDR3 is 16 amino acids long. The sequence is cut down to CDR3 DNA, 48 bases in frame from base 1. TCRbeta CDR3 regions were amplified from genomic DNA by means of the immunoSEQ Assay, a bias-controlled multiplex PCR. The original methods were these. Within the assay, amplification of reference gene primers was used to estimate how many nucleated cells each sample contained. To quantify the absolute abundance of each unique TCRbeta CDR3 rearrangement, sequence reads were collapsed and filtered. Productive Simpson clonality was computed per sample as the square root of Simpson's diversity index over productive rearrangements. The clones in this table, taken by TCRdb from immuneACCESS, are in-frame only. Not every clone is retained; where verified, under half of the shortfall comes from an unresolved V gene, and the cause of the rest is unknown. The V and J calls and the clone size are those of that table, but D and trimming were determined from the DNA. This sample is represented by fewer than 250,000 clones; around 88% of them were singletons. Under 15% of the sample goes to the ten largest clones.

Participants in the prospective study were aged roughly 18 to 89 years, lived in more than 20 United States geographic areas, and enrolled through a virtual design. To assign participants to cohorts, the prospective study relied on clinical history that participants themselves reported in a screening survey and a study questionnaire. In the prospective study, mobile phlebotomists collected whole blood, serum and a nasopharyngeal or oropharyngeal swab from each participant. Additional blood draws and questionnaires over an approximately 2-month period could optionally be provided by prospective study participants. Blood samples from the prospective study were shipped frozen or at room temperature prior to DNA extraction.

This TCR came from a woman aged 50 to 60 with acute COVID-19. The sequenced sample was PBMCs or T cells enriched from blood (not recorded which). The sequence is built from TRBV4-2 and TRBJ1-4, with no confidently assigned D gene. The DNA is TGTGCCAGCAGCCAAGGTCCGCGGGTTTCAAATGAAAAACTGTTTTTT. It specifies CASSQGPRVSNEKLFF.